This TCR beta chain was sequenced for a study of regulatory T cells in long-lasting Graves disease. As for the study in general: Patients newly diagnosed with Graves' had been on antithyroid drugs for under 3 months.

Overall study results and limits: Public clonotype sharing was higher in persistent than newly diagnosed patients.

Relying on iRepertoire HTBI primers and Arm-PCR of CDR3 regions, the team built TCR beta libraries. TCRdb processed the multiplex PCR reads anew with MiXCR; each CDR3 protein has one entry. Of 450,000 to 650,000 distinct CDR3 sequences in the sample, roughly a sixth were seen once. V was clipped by 7 bases and J by 4 bases, with 13 bases between them. Germline CDR1 SNHLY, CDR2 FYNNEI. The CDR3 is 14 residues long. Time point reported: newly diagnosed GD, antithyroid drugs for less than 3 months. Generation of the TCR library employed RNA extracted from PBMCs. This clonotype was counted at least ten times. The antigen is undetermined. These data were also filed under a second study, of T cells in Graves' hyperthyroidism and ophthalmopathy. That study reports: Each diagnosis was grounded in clinical symptoms, serum thyroxine and TRAb, thyroid ultrasound, and orbital computed tomography.

The gene calls are TRBV2 and TRBJ2-2, with D perhaps matching TRBD1 (6 bases). The sample here was peripheral blood mononuclear cells (PBMCs), taken at new diagnosis, from a patient treated with antithyroid drugs. This TCR came from a middle-aged woman with Graves disease. The CDR3 protein is CASKRTDGTGELFF. The CDR3 DNA follows: TGTGCCAGCAAGAGGACAGACGGCACCGGGGAGCTGTTTTTT.